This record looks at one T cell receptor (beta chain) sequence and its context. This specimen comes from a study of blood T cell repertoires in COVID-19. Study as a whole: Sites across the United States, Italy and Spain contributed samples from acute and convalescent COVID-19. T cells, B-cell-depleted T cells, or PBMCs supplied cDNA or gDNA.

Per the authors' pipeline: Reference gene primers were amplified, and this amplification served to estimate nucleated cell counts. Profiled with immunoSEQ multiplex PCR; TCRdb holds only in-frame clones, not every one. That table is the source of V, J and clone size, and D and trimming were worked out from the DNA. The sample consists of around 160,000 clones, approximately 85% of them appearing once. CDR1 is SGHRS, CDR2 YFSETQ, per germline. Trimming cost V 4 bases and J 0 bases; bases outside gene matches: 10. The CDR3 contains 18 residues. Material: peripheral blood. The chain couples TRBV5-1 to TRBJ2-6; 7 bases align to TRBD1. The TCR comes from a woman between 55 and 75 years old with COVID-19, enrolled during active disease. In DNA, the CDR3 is TGCGCCAGCAGCGCCTGGACAGGCACCAGCTCTGGGGCCAACGTCCTGACTTTC. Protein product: CASSAWTGTSSGANVLTF.